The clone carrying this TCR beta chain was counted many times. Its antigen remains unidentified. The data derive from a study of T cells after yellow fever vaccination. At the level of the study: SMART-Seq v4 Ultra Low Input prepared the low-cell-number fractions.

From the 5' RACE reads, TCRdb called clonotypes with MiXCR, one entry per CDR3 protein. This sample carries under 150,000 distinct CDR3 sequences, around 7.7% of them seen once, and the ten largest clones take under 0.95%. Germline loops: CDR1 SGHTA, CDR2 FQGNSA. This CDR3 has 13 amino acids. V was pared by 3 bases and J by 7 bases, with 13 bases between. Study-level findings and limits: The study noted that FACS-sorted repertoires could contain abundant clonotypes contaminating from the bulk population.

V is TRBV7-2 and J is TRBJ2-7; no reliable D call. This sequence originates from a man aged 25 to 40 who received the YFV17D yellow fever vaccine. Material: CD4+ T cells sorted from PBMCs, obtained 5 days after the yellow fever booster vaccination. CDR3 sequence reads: CASSFAVLREQYF. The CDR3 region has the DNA TGTGCCAGCAGCTTTGCGGTCCTTCGTGAGCAGTACTTC.